Following are 27 T cell receptor beta chains from one sample sequenced in a study of blood T cell repertoires in COVID-19. Generated by immunoSEQ multiplex PCR, the TCRdb table keeps only in-frame clones and is missing some. Among about 160,000 clones listed, about nine tenths were seen once. The source material was peripheral blood. The receptor source for this set is a man aged 55 to 69 with active or convalescent COVID-19.

This clone has a single count. This rearrangement joins TRBV7-2 to TRBJ1-4; no clear D gene. From germline, CDR1 is SGHTA and CDR2 FQGNSA. The CDR3 length is 16 residues. Trimming shortened V by 2 bases and J by 8 bases, and 18 bases separated the two germline ends. The CDR3: CASSLRLMGSREKLFF. The CDR3 bases are TGTGCCAGCAGCTTACGACTTATGGGGAGTCGGGAAAAACTGTTTTTT.

This clone has just one count. This chain connects TRBV6-1 to TRBJ2-1; tentatively, D is TRBD1 (5 bases). The CDR3 length is 15 residues. Germline V gene lookup returns CDR1 MNHNS and CDR2 SASEGT. V gave up 1 base and J gave up 5 bases, with 12 bases separating them. The CDR3 reads CASSEGRGWDNEQFF. The CDR3 DNA sequence: TGTGCCAGCAGTGAAGGTAGGGGCTGGGACAATGAGCAGTTCTTC.

The rearrangement joins TRBV7-2 to TRBJ2-7; 9 bases map to TRBD1. In germline, CDR1 is SGHTA, CDR2 FQGNSA. After removal of 0 bases from V and 4 bases from J, the junction contained 4 bases not matched to a gene. The CDR3 is 15 amino acids. The CDR3 region is CASSLAGTGTYEQYF. The CDR3 DNA reads TGTGCCAGCAGCTTAGCCGGGACAGGGACGTACGAGCAGTACTTC.

V and J are TRBV5-4 and TRBJ1-6; 8 bases map to TRBD1. V lost 4 bases, J lost 7 bases, and 7 bases stayed unmatched. This CDR3 region has 15 residues. Germline CDR1 is SGHNT and CDR2 is YYREEE (reference sequence). The chain's CDR3 is CASSGTGGYNSPLHF. In DNA, the CDR3 is TGTGCCAGCAGCGGAACAGGGGGTTACAATTCACCCCTCCACTTT.

This rearrangement joins TRBV9 to TRBJ2-5; 8 nucleotides agree with TRBD2. The CDR3 extends over 16 amino acids. V lost 4 bases, J lost 2 bases, and 10 bases stayed unmatched. The germline V gene has CDR1 SGDLS and CDR2 YYNGEE. CDR3 nucleotide sequence: TGTGCCAGCAGCTCACCCCGGGGGGGATCTCAAGAGACCCAGTACTTC. As protein: CASSSPRGGSQETQYF. Complete variable domain (other parts from reference TRBV9 and TRBJ2-5): DSGVTQTPKHLITATGQRVTLRCSPRSGDLSVYWYQQSLDQGLQFLIQYYNGEERAKGNILERFSAQQFPDLHSELNLSSLELGDSALYFCASSSPRGGSQETQYFGPGTRLLVL.

This rearrangement joins TRBV10-1 to TRBJ1-5, with D perhaps TRBD1 (6 bases). The CDR3 totals 14 residues. The V and J ends lost 3 bases and 5 bases respectively, with 11 bases between them. Germline loops: CDR1 WNHNN, CDR2 SYGVQD (reference sequence). This CDR3 reads CASSDAGVDQPQHF. CDR3 coding DNA: TGCGCCAGCAGTGACGCAGGGGTGGATCAGCCCCAGCATTTT.

This clone showed up just a few times. The chain uses TRBV27 and TRBJ1-1; a weak D match, TRBD1 (6 bases). The CDR3 has 15 amino acids. Trimming pared 8 bases from V and 5 bases from J, leaving 21 bases between. The germline gives CDR1 MNHEY, CDR2 SMNVEV (reference sequence). CDR3 in amino acids: CASLSLQGVVTEAFF. CDR3 nucleotides: TGTGCCAGCCTAAGTTTACAGGGAGTAGTAACTGAAGCTTTCTTT.

In this sample, this clone turned up a few times. V is TRBV2 and J is TRBJ2-7, with D maybe TRBD2 (6 bases). V was trimmed by 11 bases and J by 0 bases, leaving 14 bases between them. The germline gives CDR1 SNHLY, CDR2 FYNNEI. The CDR3 is 13 amino acids. Here the CDR3 DNA reads TGTGCCGGGACCTCCGGGGGCTCCTACGAGCAGTACTTC. As protein: CAGTSGGSYEQYF. Combining the CDR3 with reference TRBV2 and TRBJ2-7 gives the whole variable domain EPEVTQTPSHQVTQMGQEVILRCVPISNHLYFYWYRQILGQKVEFLVSFYNNEISEKSEIFDDQFSVERPDGSNFTLKIRSTKLEDSAMYFCAGTSGGSYEQYFGPGTRLTVT.

There are a few counts of this clone. This rearrangement joins TRBV7-2 to TRBJ2-7; D gene uncertain. V lost 8 bases and J lost 3, with 17 bases in between. Germline-derived CDR1 and CDR2 are SGHTA and FQGNSA. This CDR3 has 14 residues. The CDR3 protein is CASRKGGPHYEQYF. CDR3 nucleotides: TGTGCCAGCCGAAAAGGTGGGCCACACTACGAGCAGTACTTC.

The CDR3 reads CASSPGTSGTNEQFF. For the CDR3, the DNA is TGTGCCAGCAGTCCCGGGACTAGCGGTACCAATGAGCAGTTCTTC. The chain joins TRBV9 to TRBJ2-1; the match to TRBD2 covers 11 bases. V was clipped by 5 bases and J by 6 bases; unmatched bases: 7. Per germline, CDR1 SGDLS and CDR2 YYNGEE. CDR3 length: 15 amino acids.

This chain uses TRBV18 with TRBJ2-7; a weak D match, TRBD1 (8 bases). The length of the CDR3 is 15 residues. Germline CDR1 and CDR2: KGHSH and LQKENI. Trimming left V 0 bases short and J 5 bases short, with 14 bases between. CDR3 DNA sequence: TGTGCCAGCTCACCACCAGGACAGGGAGGGAACGAGCAGTACTTC. It yields the protein CASSPPGQGGNEQYF.

The genes are TRBV4-2 and TRBJ1-1; D call uncertain. The CDR3 length is 15 residues. The germline V gene has CDR1 LGHNA and CDR2 YNFKEQ. V was pared by 0 bases and J by 4 bases, with 12 bases between. The DNA of the CDR3 is TGTGCCAGCAGCCAAGATAGTGCAGCGGGCACTGAAGCTTTCTTT. It specifies CASSQDSAAGTEAFF.

This chain connects TRBV27 to TRBJ1-6; 8 bases are a match to TRBD1. The CDR3 spans 14 residues. Germline CDR1 reads MNHEY; CDR2 reads SMNVEV (reference sequence). Unmatched junction bases numbered 1, after V lost 2 bases and J lost 7 bases. The CDR3 sequence is CASSLNRGNSPLHF. Here the CDR3 DNA reads TGTGCCAGCAGTTTAAACAGGGGGAATTCACCCCTCCACTTT.

This clone was seen a handful of times. J is TRBJ2-1 and V is TRBV12-5; D not resolved. CDR3 length: 12 amino acids. Germline CDR1 is LGHNT and CDR2 is FRNRAP. Trimming stripped 5 bases from V and 8 bases from J, with 10 bases between. The CDR3 DNA is TGTGCTAGTGGTCCCCGGTTGGATGAGCAGTTCTTC. Its translation: CASGPRLDEQFF.

The chain couples TRBV18 to TRBJ1-4, with D perhaps matching TRBD1 (6 bases). This CDR3 spans 17 amino acids. Germline CDR1 is KGHSH and CDR2 is LQKENI. Between the trimmed V and J ends, which lost 5 bases and 3 bases, there was a span of 19 bases. The chain's CDR3 is CASSTRSPQGANEKLFF. CDR3 in DNA: TGTGCCAGCTCAACTAGATCTCCACAGGGAGCTAATGAAAAACTGTTTTTT.

This clone has just one count. The CDR3 protein is CASSLAVDRDGFGANEKLFF. CDR3 nucleotide sequence: TGTGCCAGCAGCTTGGCCGTGGACAGGGATGGGTTTGGAGCTAATGAAAAACTGTTTTTT. This chain joins TRBV5-5 and TRBJ1-4, with 8 bases aligning to TRBD1. The CDR3 is made up of 20 amino acids. V was pared by 0 bases and J by 3 bases, with 16 bases of the junction left unmatched. Germline CDR1 is SGHKS and CDR2 is YYEKEE (reference sequence).

The rearrangement links TRBV2 to TRBJ1-5; 12 bases match TRBD1. This CDR3 is 16 amino acids long. Germline V gives CDR1 SNHLY, CDR2 FYNNEI. The J segment lost 4 bases and the V segment lost 8 bases, leaving 9 bases of the junction unmatched. CDR3 nucleotide sequence: TGTGCCAGCGGGAAGGGGACAGGGGGCCTTAATCAGCCCCAGCATTTT. It specifies CASGKGTGGLNQPQHF.

The chain recombines TRBV10-1 with TRBJ2-7, with 12 positions matching TRBD2. The CDR3 has 14 residues. The germline V gene has CDR1 WNHNN and CDR2 SYGVQD (reference sequence). The trim removed 6 bases at V and 7 bases at J, leaving 7 bases unmatched. CDR3 nucleotide sequence: TGCGCCAGCAGGTCTAGCGGGAGGGCCGGGGAGCAGTACTTC. This codes for CASRSSGRAGEQYF.

The rearrangement joins TRBV3-1 (or the pseudogene TRBV3-2) to TRBJ2-4; 10 nucleotides agree with TRBD2. This CDR3 region has 17 residues. V was clipped by 4 bases and J by 3 bases; unmatched bases: 9. Germline V gene data show CDR1 as LGHDT and CDR2 as YNNKEL (reference sequence). The CDR3: CASSLAGGFGGKNIQYF. CDR3 DNA: TGTGCCAGCAGCCTAGCGGGGGGTTTTGGTGGCAAAAACATTCAGTACTTC.

The chain has TRBV27 and TRBJ1-6; 7 bases match TRBD1. V lost 0 bases to trimming and J lost 7 bases; unmatched junction nucleotides: 6. The CDR3 totals 16 residues. Germline values: CDR1 MNHEY, CDR2 SMNVEV (reference sequence). CDR3 sequence (DNA): TGTGCCAGCAGTTTATCGGGTACAGGGGCAAATTCACCCCTCCACTTT. It codes for CASSLSGTGANSPLHF.

The chain links TRBV25-1 to TRBJ1-5, with no clear D. The CDR3 is made up of 14 amino acids. The V end was cut by 1 base, the J end by 0 bases, with 4 bases between. Germline V CDR1 and CDR2: MGHDK, SYGVNS. CDR3 sequence (DNA): TGTGCCAGCAGTGAATTCCGTAGCAATCAGCCCCAGCATTTT. Translating it yields CASSEFRSNQPQHF.

The chain recombines TRBV29-1 with TRBJ2-2; 7 nucleotides match TRBD1. This CDR3 is built from 12 residues. Unmatched junction bases numbered 0, after V lost 4 bases and J lost 4 bases. Germline values: CDR1 SQVTM, CDR2 ANQGSEA. The CDR3 DNA is TGCAGCGTTGGACAGGGCACCGGGGAGCTGTTTTTT. It yields the protein CSVGQGTGELFF.

This rearrangement joins TRBV5-6 to TRBJ1-1; 8 positions match TRBD1. The germline V gene encodes CDR1 SGHDT and CDR2 YYEEEE. The CDR3 is made up of 14 amino acids. V shed 0 bases, J shed 8 bases, and the junction held 6 bases outside the gene matches. The CDR3 nucleotides are TGTGCCAGCAGCTTGGACGGAGGGACAGGAGAAGCTTTCTTT. Encoded protein: CASSLDGGTGEAFF.

This chain uses TRBV28 with TRBJ1-5, with a weak D call TRBD1 (6 bases). Germline values: CDR1 MDHEN, CDR2 SYDVKM. With 3 bases removed from V and 4 bases from J, the gap between germline ends came to 10 bases. The CDR3 is made up of 14 amino acids. CDR3 coding DNA: TGTGCCAGCAGTTTGGCAGGGGATAATCAGCCCCAGCATTTT. Translated: CASSLAGDNQPQHF.

This clone has ten or more counts. J is TRBJ2-5 and V is TRBV6-5; no reliable D call. CDR3 size: 14 residues. Germline V gene data show CDR1 as MNHEY and CDR2 as SVGAGI. The V and J ends lost 0 bases and 0 bases respectively, with 5 bases between them. In nucleotides, the CDR3 is TGTGCCAGCAGTTACTCGACATACCAAGAGACCCAGTACTTC. Amino acids: CASSYSTYQETQYF.

The table lists this clone with a count of one. The chain uses TRBV6-1 and TRBJ1-5; D gene unclear. V gave up 1 base and J gave up 9 bases, with 10 bases separating them. The V gene's germline CDR1 is MNHNS and CDR2 SASEGT. This CDR3 region has 13 residues. This CDR3 is CASSEGWLSPQHF. CDR3 nucleotide sequence: TGTGCCAGCAGTGAAGGTTGGCTCTCGCCCCAGCATTTT.

This clone occurred once. The chain employs TRBV2 and TRBJ1-5; 8 bases line up with TRBD1. The CDR3 is made up of 15 amino acids. V shed 6 bases, J shed 2 bases, and the junction held 6 bases outside the gene matches. Germline CDR1 is SNHLY and CDR2 is FYNNEI. The CDR3 protein is CASRAGQVRNQPQHF. CDR3 DNA sequence: TGTGCCAGCAGAGCGGGACAGGTTCGCAATCAGCCCCAGCATTTT.